This T cell receptor (beta chain) is from a study of regulatory T cells in long-lasting Graves disease. Investigators prepared the TCR beta libraries by applying iRepertoire HTBI primers and Arm-PCR of CDR3 regions. Each CDR3 protein gets one entry after TCRdb re-called the multiplex PCR reads with MiXCR. The sample consists of over 500,000 distinct CDR3 sequences, about 16% of them appearing once. Time point reported: newly diagnosed GD, antithyroid drugs for less than 3 months. From PBMCs, RNA was extracted and then used to make the TCR library. This clonotype was seen a few times. J was trimmed by 4 bases and V by 2 bases; bases with no gene match: 9. The CDR3 totals 16 residues. CDR1 and CDR2 from the germline V gene are MGHRA and YSYEKL. These data also formed part of another study, on T cells in Graves' hyperthyroidism and ophthalmopathy.

The source was peripheral blood mononuclear cells (PBMCs), collected at new diagnosis, from a patient treated with antithyroid drugs. V and J are TRBV4-1 and TRBJ1-2, with 8 positions matching TRBD1. The source is a man between 18 and 35 years old with Graves disease. DNA for the CDR3: TGCGCCAGCAGCCAACCAACCGCAGGGGGCCTCTATGGCTACACCTTC. This codes for CASSQPTAGGLYGYTF.